A single sample is the source of the 27 T cell receptor beta chains below, sequenced in a study of blood T cell repertoires in COVID-19 (dated by TCRdb to the early 2020s). Libraries were prepared through the immunoSEQ multiplex PCR assay. As stored in TCRdb, this immuneACCESS dataset retains in-frame rearrangements with V and J assigned. A fraction of the clones does not appear; measured against another copy, unresolved V genes explain less than half of the discrepancy, and the remainder lacks a known reason. Within this sample are 350,000 or so clones, with about 90% of them counted one time only. The ten top clones hold approximately 1% of the sample. The sample comprised PBMCs or T cells enriched from blood (not recorded which). The receptor set was obtained from a woman aged 25-40 years who had recovered from COVID-19.

This sequence joins TRBV27 and TRBJ2-1, with D possibly being TRBD2 (6 bases). This CDR3 spans 16 amino acids. Trimming took 2 bases from V and 0 from J, leaving 11 bases between them. In germline, CDR1 is MNHEY, CDR2 SMNVEV (reference sequence). CDR3 nucleotides: TGTGCCAGCAGTTTACGCGGGGCCTACTCCTACAATGAGCAGTTCTTC. Translated, it gives CASSLRGAYSYNEQFF.

V is TRBV9 and J is TRBJ1-4, with TRBD1 identical over 8 bases. Germline CDR1 and CDR2: SGDLS and YYNGEE. The CDR3 has 15 amino acids. The J segment lost 4 bases and the V segment lost 4 bases, leaving 6 bases of the junction unmatched. CDR3 DNA: TGTGCCAGCAGCCTCGGGACAGGAATTAATGAAAAACTGTTTTTT. Amino acid sequence: CASSLGTGINEKLFF.

The CDR3 loop reads CATSRDARTEAFF. DNA for the CDR3: TGTGCCACCAGCAGAGATGCGCGCACTGAAGCTTTCTTT. The V gene is TRBV15, the J gene TRBJ1-1; D is undetermined. CDR1 LNHNV and CDR2 YYDKDF come from the germline V gene (reference sequence). Trimming pared 0 bases from V and 4 bases from J, leaving 6 bases between. This CDR3 comprises 13 residues.

This chain links TRBV15 with TRBJ2-1, with 9 bases matching TRBD1. This CDR3 region has 16 residues. The germline CDR1 and CDR2 sequences are LNHNV and YYDKDF (reference sequence). J lost 9 bases, V lost 1 base, and 10 bases had no gene match. The CDR3 sequence: CATSRGGGQGVVEQFF. CDR3 in DNA: TGTGCCACCAGCAGAGGAGGGGGACAGGGAGTAGTTGAGCAGTTCTTC.

The rearrangement links TRBV6-2 or TRBV6-3 to TRBJ2-5; 7 nucleotides line up with TRBD2. The length of the CDR3 is 18 residues. V lost 8 bases, J lost 4 bases, and 22 bases stayed unmatched. CDR1 MNHEY and CDR2 SVGEGT come from the germline V gene. CDR3 residues: CASGPVPSGLGRGETQYF. In DNA form, the CDR3 reads TGTGCCAGCGGCCCCGTCCCCAGCGGACTAGGACGTGGAGAGACCCAGTACTTC.

The rearrangement links TRBV2 to TRBJ2-1, with TRBD1 as a possible D gene (6 bases). The CDR3 spans 15 residues. Germline assignment: CDR1 SNHLY and CDR2 FYNNEI. Trimming took 3 bases from V and 5 from J, leaving 14 bases between them. The CDR3 coding sequence is TGTGCCAGCAGTGACAGGGGAGTATTTCACAATGAGCAGTTCTTC. It codes for CASSDRGVFHNEQFF.

The chain employs TRBV29-1 and TRBJ2-5, with 9 bases that match TRBD2. This CDR3 is built from 14 residues. The V gene end was trimmed by 6 bases and the J gene end by 5 bases; junction bases not matched to a gene: 10. Germline assignment: CDR1 SQVTM and CDR2 ANQGSEA. The CDR3 here is CSVGVAGEWETQYF. The CDR3 bases are TGCAGCGTCGGGGTAGCGGGAGAGTGGGAGACCCAGTACTTC.

The chain links TRBV30 to TRBJ1-6, with TRBD1 matching over 8 bases. The germline V gene encodes CDR1 GTSNPN and CDR2 SVGIG (reference sequence). The CDR3 sequence is 17 residues long. V lost 2 bases, J lost 3 bases, and 9 bases stayed unmatched. CDR3 DNA: TGTGCCTGGAGTCCTTCCGACAGGGGCCTCTATAATTCACCCCTCCACTTT. Protein sequence: CAWSPSDRGLYNSPLHF.

The V call is TRBV7-6, the J call TRBJ2-2; TRBD1 matches 7 bases. CDR3 size: 18 residues. Trimming at V came to 1 base and at J to 6 bases, leaving 14 bases not matched to a gene. The germline CDR1 and CDR2 sequences are SGHVS and FNYEAQ. CDR3 nucleotide sequence: TGTGCCAGCAGCTTAGAGCGCACCAGCACACAGGGGCCCGGGGAGCTGTTTTTT. Amino acids: CASSLERTSTQGPGELFF.

The sample holds a few counts of this clone. J is TRBJ2-6 and V is TRBV6-5; tentative D call: TRBD2 (6 bases). The CDR3 totals 16 residues. Trimming stripped 2 bases from V and 2 bases from J, with 10 bases between. Germline CDR1 is MNHEY and CDR2 is SVGAGI. CDR3 loop: CASSYAPGAGANVLTF. CDR3 coding DNA: TGTGCCAGCAGTTACGCCCCGGGGGCTGGGGCCAACGTCCTGACTTTC.

The chain recombines TRBV28 with TRBJ2-2; 11 nucleotides align to TRBD2. Germline V lookup: CDR1 MDHEN, CDR2 SYDVKM. The V gene end was trimmed by 1 base and the J gene end by 3 bases; junction bases not matched to a gene: 16. The CDR3 runs 21 residues. The CDR3 region has the DNA TGTGCCAGCAGTTTATTAGGCGCCCGGATGATAGCGGGGGGGGACACCGGGGAGCTGTTTTTT. Protein: CASSLLGARMIAGGDTGELFF.

The chain couples TRBV3-1 (or the pseudogene TRBV3-2) to TRBJ2-5; D perhaps matches TRBD1 (6 bases). V lost 4 bases to trimming and J lost 4 bases, with 13 bases between them. Per germline, CDR1 LGHDT and CDR2 YNNKEL (reference sequence). The CDR3 spans 14 residues. The CDR3 spells CASSLLQGAETQYF. The CDR3 coding sequence is TGTGCCAGCAGCCTTCTACAGGGAGCAGAGACCCAGTACTTC.

The chain couples TRBV28 to TRBJ1-1, with D tentatively TRBD1 (5 bases). This CDR3 contains 18 residues. V gave up 1 base and J gave up 1 base, with 19 bases separating them. Looked up from germline, CDR1 is MDHEN and CDR2 is SYDVKM. The CDR3 reads CASSLFKGPRPENTEAFF. Here the CDR3 DNA reads TGTGCCAGCAGTTTATTCAAGGGGCCCCGACCGGAGAACACTGAAGCTTTCTTT. The whole variable domain, filled in from reference TRBV28 and TRBJ1-1, reads DVKVTQSSRYLVKRTGEKVFLECVQDMDHENMFWYRQDPGLGLRLIYFSYDVKMKEKGDIPEGYSVSREKKERFSLILESASTNQTSMYLCASSLFKGPRPENTEAFFGQGTRLTVV.

The chain couples TRBV3-1 (or the pseudogene TRBV3-2) to TRBJ1-6; 7 bases agree with TRBD1. The J segment lost 0 bases and the V segment lost 1 base, leaving 3 bases of the junction unmatched. There are 17 residues in the CDR3. Germline values: CDR1 LGHDT, CDR2 YNNKEL (reference sequence). The CDR3, as DNA: TGTGCCAGCAGCCAAGCGACAGGGAGCTCCTATAATTCACCCCTCCACTTT. It translates to CASSQATGSSYNSPLHF.

The CDR3 is CASSLGQGVWETQYF. For the CDR3, the DNA is TGCGCCAGCAGCTTGGGGCAGGGGGTGTGGGAGACCCAGTACTTC. The rearrangement uses TRBV5-1 and TRBJ2-5; 7 bases match TRBD1. V was clipped by 0 bases and J by 5 bases; unmatched bases: 7. The CDR3 consists of 15 residues. CDR1 and CDR2 from the germline V gene are SGHRS and YFSETQ.

The V call is TRBV29-1, the J call TRBJ1-2; 7 bases match TRBD1. From germline, CDR1 is SQVTM and CDR2 ANQGSEA. V gave up 4 bases and J gave up 4 bases; unmatched junction bases: 3. The CDR3 is 12 residues long. CDR3 sequence: CSVGRGTYGYTF. DNA for the CDR3: TGCAGCGTTGGCAGGGGGACCTATGGCTACACCTTC. The full variable domain, its missing parts supplied by reference TRBV29-1 and TRBJ1-2, is SAVISQKPSRDICQRGTSLTIQCQVDSQVTMMFWYRQQPGQSLTLIATANQGSEATYESGFVIDKFPISRPNLTFSTLTVSNMSPEDSSIYLCSVGRGTYGYTFGSGTRLTVV.

The chain carries TRBV3-1 (or the pseudogene TRBV3-2) and TRBJ1-3, with D hard to call. Trimming shortened V by 3 bases and J by 4 bases, and 16 bases separated the two germline ends. In germline, CDR1 is LGHDT, CDR2 YNNKEL (reference sequence). The CDR3 consists of 16 residues. CDR3 loop: CASSQSEVGSGNTIYF. The CDR3, as DNA: TGTGCCAGCAGCCAGTCCGAAGTTGGGAGCGGAAACACCATATATTTT.

J is TRBJ2-1 and V is TRBV3-1 (or the pseudogene TRBV3-2), with TRBD2 matching 7 bases. The CDR3 runs 14 residues. V shed 3 bases, J shed 6 bases, and the junction held 5 bases outside the gene matches. Germline values: CDR1 LGHDT, CDR2 YNNKEL (reference sequence). The CDR3 spells CASSHPSGINEQFF. DNA of the CDR3: TGTGCCAGCAGCCACCCTAGCGGCATCAATGAGCAGTTCTTC.

The CDR3 protein is CSVEDQQGSEQFF. The CDR3 DNA is TGCAGCGTTGAAGACCAACAGGGAAGTGAGCAGTTCTTC. V gene TRBV29-1 combines with J gene TRBJ2-1; weak D call: TRBD1 (6 bases). Germline CDR1 and CDR2: SQVTM and ANQGSEA. The ends were cut back, 0 bases at V and 9 bases at J, with 12 bases in the middle. This CDR3 comprises 13 residues.

V and J are TRBV5-1 and TRBJ2-3; tentatively, D is TRBD2 (5 bases). The CDR3 contains 13 residues. Trimming left V 2 bases short and J 4 bases short, with 8 bases between. Germline lookup yields CDR1 SGHRS and CDR2 YFSETQ. The CDR3 DNA reads as TGCGCCAGCAGCTTCGGGATCTCAGATACGCAGTATTTT. Translated: CASSFGISDTQYF.

The rearrangement uses TRBV30 and TRBJ2-4, with D possibly TRBD1 on 5 matching bases. Trimming pared 2 bases from V and 7 bases from J, leaving 21 bases between. Germline CDR1 is GTSNPN and CDR2 is SVGIG (reference sequence). The CDR3 runs 16 residues. CDR3: CAWSPSIGQGYNIQYF. CDR3 nucleotide sequence: TGTGCCTGGAGTCCATCCATCGGGCAGGGATACAACATTCAGTACTTC.

The chain links TRBV12-3 or TRBV12-4 to TRBJ1-6, with a possible D match to TRBD1 (6 bases). There are 12 residues in the CDR3. The V end lost 6 bases, the J end lost 8 bases, and 8 bases lay between the germline ends. The CDR3 DNA reads as TGTGCCAGCAGCGCAGGGGATTCACCCCTCCACTTT. This encodes CASSAGDSPLHF.

The CDR3 region has the DNA TGTGCCAGCAGTTACTCAGGGGGGGATTCACCCCTCCACTTT. Its protein is CASSYSGGDSPLHF. The chain is built from TRBV6-5 and TRBJ1-6, with D perhaps matching TRBD1 (6 bases). Trimming pared 0 bases from V and 8 bases from J, leaving 8 bases between. Germline V gene data show CDR1 as MNHEY and CDR2 as SVGAGI. The CDR3 consists of 14 residues.

This clone was seen only once. The CDR3 DNA is TGTGCCTGGAGTTCCGGGGGTATGAATAATTCACCCCTCCACTTT. It is translated as CAWSSGGMNNSPLHF. V gene TRBV30 combines with J gene TRBJ1-6, with D possibly TRBD1 on 5 matching bases. The germline V and J ends were trimmed by 2 bases and 5 bases, with 13 bases remaining between them. Germline assignment: CDR1 GTSNPN and CDR2 SVGIG (reference sequence). The CDR3 has 15 residues.

This rearrangement joins TRBV24-1 to TRBJ1-1, with a tentative D call TRBD1 (6 bases). Germline V CDR1 and CDR2: KGHDR, SFDVKD. The CDR3 runs to 12 residues. Trimming cost V 5 bases and J 7 bases, with 10 bases left between them. In DNA, the CDR3 is TGTGCCACCAGTGCCCGCAGGGGTGAAGCTTTCTTT. Its protein product is CATSARRGEAFF.

The gene calls are TRBV28 and TRBJ1-1; 8 nucleotides agree with TRBD1. With 6 bases clipped from V and 9 bases from J, the junction kept 12 bases outside the gene matches. There are 14 residues in the CDR3. Germline CDR1 and CDR2: MDHEN and SYDVKM. This CDR3 is CASSRRTGRKKAFF. As DNA, the CDR3 is TGTGCCAGCAGCCGCCGGACAGGGAGAAAGAAAGCTTTCTTT. The full variable domain, in which reference TRBV28 and TRBJ1-1 provide the parts outside the CDR3, is DVKVTQSSRYLVKRTGEKVFLECVQDMDHENMFWYRQDPGLGLRLIYFSYDVKMKEKGDIPEGYSVSREKKERFSLILESASTNQTSMYLCASSRRTGRKKAFFGQGTRLTVV.

The CDR3 loop reads CASSLGTGGSYEQYF. The CDR3 nucleotides are TGTGCCAGCAGCCTAGGGACAGGGGGGTCCTACGAGCAGTACTTC. The gene calls are TRBV28 and TRBJ2-7; 11 bases agree with TRBD1. Germline CDR1 reads MDHEN; CDR2 reads SYDVKM. The V gene end was trimmed by 6 bases and the J gene end by 1 base; junction bases not matched to a gene: 5. This CDR3 has 15 amino acids. Supplemented by reference TRBV28 and TRBJ2-7, the full variable domain reads DVKVTQSSRYLVKRTGEKVFLECVQDMDHENMFWYRQDPGLGLRLIYFSYDVKMKEKGDIPEGYSVSREKKERFSLILESASTNQTSMYLCASSLGTGGSYEQYFGPGTRLTVT.